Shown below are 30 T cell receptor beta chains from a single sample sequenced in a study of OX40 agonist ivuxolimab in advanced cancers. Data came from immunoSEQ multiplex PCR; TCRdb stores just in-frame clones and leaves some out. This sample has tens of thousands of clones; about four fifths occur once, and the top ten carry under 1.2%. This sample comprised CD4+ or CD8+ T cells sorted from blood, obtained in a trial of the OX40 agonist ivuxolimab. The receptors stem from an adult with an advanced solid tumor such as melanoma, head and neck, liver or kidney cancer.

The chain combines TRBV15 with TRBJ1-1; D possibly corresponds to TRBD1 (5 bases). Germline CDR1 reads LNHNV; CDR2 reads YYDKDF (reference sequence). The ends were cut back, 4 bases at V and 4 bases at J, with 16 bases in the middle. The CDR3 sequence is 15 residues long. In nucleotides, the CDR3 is TGTGCCACCAGCATAGAATCCAGGGTGTCCACTGAAGCTTTCTTT. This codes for CATSIESRVSTEAFF.

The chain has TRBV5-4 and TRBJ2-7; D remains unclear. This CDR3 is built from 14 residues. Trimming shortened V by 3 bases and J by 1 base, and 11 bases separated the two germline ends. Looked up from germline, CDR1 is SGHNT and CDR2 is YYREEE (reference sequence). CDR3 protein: CASSSRTVSYEQYF. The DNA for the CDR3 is TGTGCCAGCAGCTCCCGGACGGTTTCCTACGAGCAGTACTTC.

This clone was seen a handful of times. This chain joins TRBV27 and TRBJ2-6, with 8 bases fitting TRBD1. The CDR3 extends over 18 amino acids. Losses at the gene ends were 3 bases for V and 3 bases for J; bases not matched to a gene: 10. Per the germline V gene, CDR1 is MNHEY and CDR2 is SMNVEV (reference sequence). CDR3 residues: CASSFNRGVNFGANVLTF. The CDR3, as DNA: TGTGCCAGCAGTTTCAACAGGGGGGTTAACTTTGGGGCCAACGTCCTGACTTTC.

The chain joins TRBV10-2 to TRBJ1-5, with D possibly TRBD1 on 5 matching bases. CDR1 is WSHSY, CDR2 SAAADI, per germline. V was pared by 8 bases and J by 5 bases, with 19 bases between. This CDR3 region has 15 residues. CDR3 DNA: TGCGCCAGCCGGGACCGAACCTTATGGGATCAGCCCCAGCATTTT. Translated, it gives CASRDRTLWDQPQHF.

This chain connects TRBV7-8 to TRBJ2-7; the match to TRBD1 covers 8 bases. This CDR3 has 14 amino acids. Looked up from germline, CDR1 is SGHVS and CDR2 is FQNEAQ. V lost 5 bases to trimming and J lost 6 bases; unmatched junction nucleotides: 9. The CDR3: CASSPDRVISEQYF. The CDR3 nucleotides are TGTGCCAGCAGCCCGGACAGGGTGATCAGCGAGCAGTACTTC.

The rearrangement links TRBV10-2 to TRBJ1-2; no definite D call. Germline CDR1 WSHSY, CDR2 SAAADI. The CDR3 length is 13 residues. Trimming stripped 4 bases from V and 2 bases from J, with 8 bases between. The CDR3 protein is CASSAARNYGYTF. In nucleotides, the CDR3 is TGCGCCAGCAGTGCTGCCAGGAACTATGGCTACACCTTC.

The CDR3 region is CASSDLPRRYTDTQYF. The CDR3 nucleotides read TGTGCCAGCAGTGATCTACCCCGGCGCTACACAGATACGCAGTATTTT. The J gene is TRBJ2-3, the V gene TRBV6-1; no firm D call. V was cut by 3 bases and J by 2 bases, with 15 bases left in between. The CDR3 is made up of 16 amino acids. Germline V CDR1 and CDR2: MNHNS, SASEGT.

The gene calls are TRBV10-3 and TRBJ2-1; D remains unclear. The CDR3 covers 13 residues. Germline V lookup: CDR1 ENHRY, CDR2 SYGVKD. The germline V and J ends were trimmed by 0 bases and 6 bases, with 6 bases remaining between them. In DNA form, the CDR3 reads TGTGCCATCAGTGAGTCGTGGGTCAATGAGCAGTTCTTC. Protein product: CAISESWVNEQFF.

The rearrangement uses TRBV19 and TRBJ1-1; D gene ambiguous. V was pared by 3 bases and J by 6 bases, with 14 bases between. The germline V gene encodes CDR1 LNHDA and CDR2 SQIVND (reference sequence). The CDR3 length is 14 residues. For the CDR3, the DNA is TGTGCCAGTAGTATGGGTATACCAGACGCTGAAGCTTTCTTT. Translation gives CASSMGIPDAEAFF.

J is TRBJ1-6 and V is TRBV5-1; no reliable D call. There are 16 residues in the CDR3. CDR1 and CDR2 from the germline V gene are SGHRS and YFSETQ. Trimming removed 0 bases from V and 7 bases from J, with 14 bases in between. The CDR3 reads CASSLETQLLNSPLHF. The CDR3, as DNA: TGCGCCAGCAGCTTGGAGACCCAGCTGCTCAATTCACCCCTCCACTTT.

CDR3 nucleotide sequence: TGCAGCGTTCGGACGGGAACCCAGTACTTC. Encoded protein: CSVRTGTQYF. The V and J genes are TRBV29-1 and TRBJ2-5; maybe TRBD2 (5 bases). The CDR3 has 10 amino acids. Germline CDR1 is SQVTM and CDR2 is ANQGSEA. Trimming stripped 5 bases from V and 8 bases from J, with 9 bases between. The whole variable domain, remainder taken from reference TRBV29-1 and TRBJ2-5, is SAVISQKPSRDICQRGTSLTIQCQVDSQVTMMFWYRQQPGQSLTLIATANQGSEATYESGFVIDKFPISRPNLTFSTLTVSNMSPEDSSIYLCSVRTGTQYFGPGTRLLVL.

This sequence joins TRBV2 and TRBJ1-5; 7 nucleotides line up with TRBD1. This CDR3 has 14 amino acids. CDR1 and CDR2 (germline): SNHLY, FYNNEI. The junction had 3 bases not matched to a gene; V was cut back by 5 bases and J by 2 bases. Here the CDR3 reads CASSKGQGNQPQHF. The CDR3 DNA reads TGTGCCAGCAGTAAAGGACAGGGCAATCAGCCCCAGCATTTT.

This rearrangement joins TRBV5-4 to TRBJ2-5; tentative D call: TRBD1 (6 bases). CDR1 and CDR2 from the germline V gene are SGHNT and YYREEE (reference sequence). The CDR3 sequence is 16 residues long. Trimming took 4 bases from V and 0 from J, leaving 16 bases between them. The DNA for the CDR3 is TGTGCCAGCAGCGAGGACAGCCTGACGTACCAAGAGACCCAGTACTTC. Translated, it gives CASSEDSLTYQETQYF.

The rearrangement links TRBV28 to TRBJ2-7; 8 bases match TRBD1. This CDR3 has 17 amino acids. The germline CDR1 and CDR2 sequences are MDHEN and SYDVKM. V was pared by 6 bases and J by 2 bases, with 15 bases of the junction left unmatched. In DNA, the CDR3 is TGTGCCAGCAGCACCCCGGGACAGGCCTACACAACCTACGAGCAGTACTTC. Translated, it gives CASSTPGQAYTTYEQYF.

CDR3: CASSSKGQPQHF. The CDR3 nucleotides are TGTGCCAGCAGTTCGAAGGGACAGCCCCAGCATTTT. V usage is TRBV6-6 and J usage is TRBJ1-5; D uncertain. Trimming took 4 bases from V and 7 from J, leaving 8 bases between them. The CDR3 is 12 residues long. Germline CDR1 MNHNY, CDR2 SVGAGI (reference sequence).

The CDR3 region has the DNA TGTGCCAGCAGAATGGGACGCCTTTCGTATAATTCACCCCTCCACTTT. Translated: CASRMGRLSYNSPLHF. This chain connects TRBV28 to TRBJ1-6, with D possibly matching TRBD1 (5 bases). The germline gives CDR1 MDHEN, CDR2 SYDVKM. V lost 6 bases and J lost 4, with 16 bases in between. The CDR3 extends over 16 amino acids.

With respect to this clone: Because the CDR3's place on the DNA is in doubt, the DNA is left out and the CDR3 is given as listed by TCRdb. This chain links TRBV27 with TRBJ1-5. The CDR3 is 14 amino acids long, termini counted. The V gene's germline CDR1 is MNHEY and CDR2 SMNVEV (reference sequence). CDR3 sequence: CASSYSTSGQPQHF.

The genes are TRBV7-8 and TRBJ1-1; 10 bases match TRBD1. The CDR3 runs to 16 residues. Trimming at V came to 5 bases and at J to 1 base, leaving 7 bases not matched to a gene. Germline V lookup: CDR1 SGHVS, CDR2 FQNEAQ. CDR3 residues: CASSERQGAPNTEAFF. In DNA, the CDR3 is TGTGCCAGCAGCGAACGACAGGGGGCACCGAACACTGAAGCTTTCTTT.

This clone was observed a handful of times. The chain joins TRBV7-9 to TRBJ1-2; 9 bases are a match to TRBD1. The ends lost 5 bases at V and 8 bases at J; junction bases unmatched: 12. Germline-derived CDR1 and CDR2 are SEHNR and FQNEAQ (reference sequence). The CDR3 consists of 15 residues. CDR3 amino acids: CASSIRDRVERGYTF. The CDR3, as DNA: TGTGCCAGCAGCATCCGGGACAGGGTCGAACGGGGCTACACCTTC.

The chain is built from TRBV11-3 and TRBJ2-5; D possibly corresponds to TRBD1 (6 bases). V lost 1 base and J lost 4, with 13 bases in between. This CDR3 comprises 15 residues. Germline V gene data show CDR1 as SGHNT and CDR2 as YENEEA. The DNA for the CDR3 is TGTGCCAGCAGCTTAGGGACGGGACACGGAGAGACCCAGTACTTC. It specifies CASSLGTGHGETQYF.

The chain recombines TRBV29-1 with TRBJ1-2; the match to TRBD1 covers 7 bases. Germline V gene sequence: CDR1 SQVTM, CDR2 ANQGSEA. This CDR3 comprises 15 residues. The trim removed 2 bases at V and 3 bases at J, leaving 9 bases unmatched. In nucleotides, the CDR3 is TGCAGCGTTGAACCACCGGGACAGTTATACTATGGCTACACCTTC. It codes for CSVEPPGQLYYGYTF.

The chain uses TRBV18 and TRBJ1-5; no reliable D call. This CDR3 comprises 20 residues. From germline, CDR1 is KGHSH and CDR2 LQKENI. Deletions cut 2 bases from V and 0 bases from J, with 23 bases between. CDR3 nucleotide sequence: TGTGCCAGCTCACCAGTAGGGTGGTTTTTCCCGTCTAATAGCAATCAGCCCCAGCATTTT. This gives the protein CASSPVGWFFPSNSNQPQHF.

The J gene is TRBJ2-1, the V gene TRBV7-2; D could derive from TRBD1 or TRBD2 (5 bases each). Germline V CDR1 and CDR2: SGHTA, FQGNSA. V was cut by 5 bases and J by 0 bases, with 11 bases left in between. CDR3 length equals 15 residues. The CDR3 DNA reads TGTGCCAGCAGCCAAGTGAGGGGCTCCTACAATGAGCAGTTCTTC. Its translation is CASSQVRGSYNEQFF.

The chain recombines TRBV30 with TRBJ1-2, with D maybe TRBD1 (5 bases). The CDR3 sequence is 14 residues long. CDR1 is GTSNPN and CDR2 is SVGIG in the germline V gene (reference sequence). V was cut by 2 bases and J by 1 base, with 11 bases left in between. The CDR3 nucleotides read TGTGCCTGGAGTATGACAGCTTTTAACTATGGCTACACCTTC. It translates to CAWSMTAFNYGYTF.

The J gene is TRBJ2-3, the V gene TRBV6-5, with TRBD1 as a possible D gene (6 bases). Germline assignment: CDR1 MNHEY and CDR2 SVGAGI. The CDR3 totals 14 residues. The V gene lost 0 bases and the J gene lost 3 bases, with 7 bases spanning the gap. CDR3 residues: CASSYSQGTDTQYF. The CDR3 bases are TGTGCCAGCAGTTACTCGCAGGGGACAGATACGCAGTATTTT.

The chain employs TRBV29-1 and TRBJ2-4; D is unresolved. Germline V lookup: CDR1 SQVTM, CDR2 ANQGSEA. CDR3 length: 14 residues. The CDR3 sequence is CSAVESLAKNIQYF. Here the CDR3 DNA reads TGCAGTGCGGTTGAATCTCTAGCCAAAAACATTCAGTACTTC.

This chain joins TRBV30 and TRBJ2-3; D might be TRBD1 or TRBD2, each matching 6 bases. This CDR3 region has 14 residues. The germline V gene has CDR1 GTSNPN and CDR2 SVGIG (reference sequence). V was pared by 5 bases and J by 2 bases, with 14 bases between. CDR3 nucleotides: TGTGCCTGGGGGGGCGGGGCATTCACAGATACGCAGTATTTT. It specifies CAWGGGAFTDTQYF.

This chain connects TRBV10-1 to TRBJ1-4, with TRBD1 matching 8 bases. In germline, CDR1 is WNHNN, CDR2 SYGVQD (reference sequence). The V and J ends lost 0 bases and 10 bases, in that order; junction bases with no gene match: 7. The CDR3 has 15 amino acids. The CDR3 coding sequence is TGCGCCAGCAGTGAGTCGTGGACAGGGTCCGGAAAACTGTTTTTT. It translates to CASSESWTGSGKLFF.

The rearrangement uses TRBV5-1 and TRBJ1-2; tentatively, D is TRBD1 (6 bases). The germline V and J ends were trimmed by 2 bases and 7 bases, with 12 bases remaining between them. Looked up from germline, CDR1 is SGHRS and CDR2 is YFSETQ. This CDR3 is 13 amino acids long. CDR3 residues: CASSFSGEGGYTF. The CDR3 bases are TGCGCCAGCAGCTTCTCAGGGGAAGGTGGCTACACCTTC. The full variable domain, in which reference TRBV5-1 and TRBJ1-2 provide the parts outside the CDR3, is KAGVTQTPRYLIKTRGQQVTLSCSPISGHRSVSWYQQTPGQGLQFLFEYFSETQRNKGNFPGRFSGRQFSNSRSEMNVSTLELGDSALYLCASSFSGEGGYTFGSGTRLTVV.

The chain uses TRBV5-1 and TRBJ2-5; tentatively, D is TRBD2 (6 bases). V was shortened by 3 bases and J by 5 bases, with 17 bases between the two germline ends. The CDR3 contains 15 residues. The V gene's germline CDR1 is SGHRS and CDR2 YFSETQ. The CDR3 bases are TGCGCCAGCAGCTGGGCCCGGGGAGGTATGGAGACCCAGTACTTC. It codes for CASSWARGGMETQYF.